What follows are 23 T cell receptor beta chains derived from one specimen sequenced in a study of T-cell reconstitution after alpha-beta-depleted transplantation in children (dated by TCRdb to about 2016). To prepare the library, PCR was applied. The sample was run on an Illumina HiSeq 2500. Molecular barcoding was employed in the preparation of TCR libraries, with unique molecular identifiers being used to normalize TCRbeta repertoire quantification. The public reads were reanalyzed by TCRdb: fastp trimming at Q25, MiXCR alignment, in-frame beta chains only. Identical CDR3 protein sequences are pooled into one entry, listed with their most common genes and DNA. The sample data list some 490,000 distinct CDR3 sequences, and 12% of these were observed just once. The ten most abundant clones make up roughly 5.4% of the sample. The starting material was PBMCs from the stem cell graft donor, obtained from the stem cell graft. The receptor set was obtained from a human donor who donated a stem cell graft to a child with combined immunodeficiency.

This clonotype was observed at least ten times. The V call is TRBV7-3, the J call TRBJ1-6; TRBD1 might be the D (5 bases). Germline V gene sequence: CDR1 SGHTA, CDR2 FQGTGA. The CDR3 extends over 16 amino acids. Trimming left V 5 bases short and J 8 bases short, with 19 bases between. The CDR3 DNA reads TGTGCCAGCAGCCTACACCCCAGGGTAGTGGATTCACCCCTCCACTTT. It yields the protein CASSLHPRVVDSPLHF.

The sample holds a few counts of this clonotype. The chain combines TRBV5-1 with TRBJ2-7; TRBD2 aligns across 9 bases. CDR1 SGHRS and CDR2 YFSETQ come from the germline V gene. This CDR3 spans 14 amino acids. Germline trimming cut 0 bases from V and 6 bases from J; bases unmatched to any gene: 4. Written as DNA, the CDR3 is TGCGCCAGCAGCTTGGATCTAGCGGGGCCCGAGCAGTACTTC. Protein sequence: CASSLDLAGPEQYF.

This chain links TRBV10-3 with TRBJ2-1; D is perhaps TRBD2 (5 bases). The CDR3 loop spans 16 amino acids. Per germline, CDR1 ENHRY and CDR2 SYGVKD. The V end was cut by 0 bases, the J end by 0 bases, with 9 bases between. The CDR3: CAISESTTYSYNEQFF. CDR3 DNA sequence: TGTGCCATCAGTGAGTCGACTACTTACTCCTACAATGAGCAGTTCTTC.

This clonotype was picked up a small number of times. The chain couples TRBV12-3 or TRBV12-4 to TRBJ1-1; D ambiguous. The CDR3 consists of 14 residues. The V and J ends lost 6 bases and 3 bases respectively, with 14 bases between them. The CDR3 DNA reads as TGTGCCAGCAGCCTACGATTGCAGGACACTGAAGCTTTCTTT. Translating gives CASSLRLQDTEAFF.

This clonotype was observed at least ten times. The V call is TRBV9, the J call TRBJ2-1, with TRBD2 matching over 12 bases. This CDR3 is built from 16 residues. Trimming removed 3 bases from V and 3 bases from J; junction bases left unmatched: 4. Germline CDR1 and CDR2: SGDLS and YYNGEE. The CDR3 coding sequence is TGTGCCAGCAGCGGTCTAGCGGGGGGGCTCTACAATGAGCAGTTCTTC. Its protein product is CASSGLAGGLYNEQFF.

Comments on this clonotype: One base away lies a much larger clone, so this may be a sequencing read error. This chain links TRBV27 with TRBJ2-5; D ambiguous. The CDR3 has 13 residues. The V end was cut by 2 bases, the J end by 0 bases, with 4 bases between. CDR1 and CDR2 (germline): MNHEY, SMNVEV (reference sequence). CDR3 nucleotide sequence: TGTGCCAGCAGTTTACGGGACCAAGAGACCCAGTACTTC. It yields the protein CASSLRDQETQYF.

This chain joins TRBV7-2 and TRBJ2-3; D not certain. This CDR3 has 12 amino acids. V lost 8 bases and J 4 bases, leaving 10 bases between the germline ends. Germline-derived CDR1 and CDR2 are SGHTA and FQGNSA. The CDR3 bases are TGTGCCAGCGCCCCGGGCGCAGATACGCAGTATTTT. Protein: CASAPGADTQYF. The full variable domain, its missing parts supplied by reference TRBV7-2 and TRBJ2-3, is GAGVSQSPSNKVTEKGKDVELRCDPISGHTALYWYRQSLGQGLEFLIYFQGNSAPDKSGLPSDRFSAERTGGSVSTLTIQRTQQEDSAVYLCASAPGADTQYFGPGTRLTVL.

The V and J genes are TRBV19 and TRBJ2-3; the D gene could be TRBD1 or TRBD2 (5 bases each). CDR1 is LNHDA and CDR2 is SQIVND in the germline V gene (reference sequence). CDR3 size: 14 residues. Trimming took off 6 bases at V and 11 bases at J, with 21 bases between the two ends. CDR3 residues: CASRPGTSTPGQYF. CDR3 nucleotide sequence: TGTGCCAGTAGGCCCGGGACGTCTACCCCTGGGCAGTATTTT.

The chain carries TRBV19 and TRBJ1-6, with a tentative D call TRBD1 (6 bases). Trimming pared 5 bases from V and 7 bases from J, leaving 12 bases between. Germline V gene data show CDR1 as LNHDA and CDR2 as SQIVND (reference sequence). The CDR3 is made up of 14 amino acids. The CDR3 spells CASSLWTENSPLHF. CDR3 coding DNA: TGTGCCAGTAGTCTTTGGACAGAGAATTCACCCCTCCACTTT.

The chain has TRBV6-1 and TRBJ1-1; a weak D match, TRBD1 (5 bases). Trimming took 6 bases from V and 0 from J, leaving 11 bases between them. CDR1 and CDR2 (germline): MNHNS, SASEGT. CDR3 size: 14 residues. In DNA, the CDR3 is TGTGCCAGCAGCGACGGGACGGTGAACACTGAAGCTTTCTTT. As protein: CASSDGTVNTEAFF.

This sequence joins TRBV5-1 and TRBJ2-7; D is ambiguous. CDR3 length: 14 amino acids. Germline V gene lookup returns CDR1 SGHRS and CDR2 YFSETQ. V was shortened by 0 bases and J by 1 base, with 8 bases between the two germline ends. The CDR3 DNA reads TGCGCCAGCAGCTTGGACCCAAATTCCTACGAGCAGTACTTC. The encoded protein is CASSLDPNSYEQYF. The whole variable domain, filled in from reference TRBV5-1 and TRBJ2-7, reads KAGVTQTPRYLIKTRGQQVTLSCSPISGHRSVSWYQQTPGQGLQFLFEYFSETQRNKGNFPGRFSGRQFSNSRSEMNVSTLELGDSALYLCASSLDPNSYEQYFGPGTRLTVT.

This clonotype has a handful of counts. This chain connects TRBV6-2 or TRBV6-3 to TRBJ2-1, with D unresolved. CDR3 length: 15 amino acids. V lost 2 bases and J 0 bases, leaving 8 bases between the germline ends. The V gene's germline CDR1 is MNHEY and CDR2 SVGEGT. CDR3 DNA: TGTGCCAGCAGTTACAGATTGAGCTCCTACAATGAGCAGTTCTTC. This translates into CASSYRLSSYNEQFF.

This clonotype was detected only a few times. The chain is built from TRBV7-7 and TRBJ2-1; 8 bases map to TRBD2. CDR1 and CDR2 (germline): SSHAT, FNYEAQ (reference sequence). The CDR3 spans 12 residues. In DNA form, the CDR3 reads TGTGCTAGCGGGGACGTTGGCGATGAGCAGTTCTTC. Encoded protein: CASGDVGDEQFF.

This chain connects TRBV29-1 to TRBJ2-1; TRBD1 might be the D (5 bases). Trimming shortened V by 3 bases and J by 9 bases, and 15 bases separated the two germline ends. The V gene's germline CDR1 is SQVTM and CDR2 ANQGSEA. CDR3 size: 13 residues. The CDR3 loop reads CSVDGMGRGEQFF. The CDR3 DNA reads TGCAGCGTTGACGGCATGGGTAGGGGTGAGCAGTTCTTC.

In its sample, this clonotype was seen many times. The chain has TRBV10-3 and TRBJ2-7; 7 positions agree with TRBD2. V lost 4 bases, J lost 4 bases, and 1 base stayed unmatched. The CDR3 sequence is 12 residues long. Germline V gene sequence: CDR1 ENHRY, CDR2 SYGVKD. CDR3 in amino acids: CAISGGGYEQYF. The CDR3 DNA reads TGTGCCATCAGTGGCGGGGGATACGAGCAGTACTTC.

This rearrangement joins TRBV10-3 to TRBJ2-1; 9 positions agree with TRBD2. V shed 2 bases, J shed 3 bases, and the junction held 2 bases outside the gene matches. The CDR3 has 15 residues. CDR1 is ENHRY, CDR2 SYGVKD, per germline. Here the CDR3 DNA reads TGTGCCATCAGTGAGGCGGGGGGGGACTACAATGAGCAGTTCTTC. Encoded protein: CAISEAGGDYNEQFF.

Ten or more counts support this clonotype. The chain's CDR3 is CSGQGHPGTEAFF. The CDR3 region has the DNA TGCAGCGGACAGGGGCACCCAGGGACTGAAGCTTTCTTT. The chain carries TRBV29-1 and TRBJ1-1, with 8 bases matching TRBD1. This CDR3 is 13 amino acids long. Germline values: CDR1 SQVTM, CDR2 ANQGSEA. V lost 7 bases to trimming and J lost 5 bases; unmatched junction nucleotides: 9.

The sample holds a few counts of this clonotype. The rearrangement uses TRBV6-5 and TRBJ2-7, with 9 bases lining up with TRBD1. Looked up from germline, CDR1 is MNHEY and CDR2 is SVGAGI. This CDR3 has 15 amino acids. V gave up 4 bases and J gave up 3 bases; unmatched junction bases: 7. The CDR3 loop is CASSSLTGGDYEQYF. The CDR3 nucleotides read TGTGCCAGCAGTTCCTTGACAGGGGGTGACTACGAGCAGTACTTC.

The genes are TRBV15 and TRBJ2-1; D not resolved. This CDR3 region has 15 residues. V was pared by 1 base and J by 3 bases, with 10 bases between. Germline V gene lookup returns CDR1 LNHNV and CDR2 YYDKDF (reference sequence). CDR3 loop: CATSRVGSDYNEQFF. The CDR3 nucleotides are TGTGCCACCAGCAGAGTAGGGTCAGACTACAATGAGCAGTTCTTC.

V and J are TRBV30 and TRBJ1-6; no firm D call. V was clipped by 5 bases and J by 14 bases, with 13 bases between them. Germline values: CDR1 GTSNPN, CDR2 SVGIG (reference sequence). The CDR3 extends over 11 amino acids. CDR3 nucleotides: TGTGCCTGGTCCCCGGGCCGATCCCTCCACTTT. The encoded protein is CAWSPGRSLHF.

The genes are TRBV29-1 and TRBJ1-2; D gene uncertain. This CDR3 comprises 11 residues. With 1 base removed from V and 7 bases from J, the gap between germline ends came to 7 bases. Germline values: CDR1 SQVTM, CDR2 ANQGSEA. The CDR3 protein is CSVEGGFGYTF. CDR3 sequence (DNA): TGCAGCGTTGAAGGGGGTTTTGGCTACACCTTC.

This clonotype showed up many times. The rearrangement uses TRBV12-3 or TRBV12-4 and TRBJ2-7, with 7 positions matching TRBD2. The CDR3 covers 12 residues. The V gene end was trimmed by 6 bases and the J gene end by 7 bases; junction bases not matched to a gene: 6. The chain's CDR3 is CASSPGTKEQYF. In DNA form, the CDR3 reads TGTGCCAGCAGCCCAGGGACTAAAGAGCAGTACTTC.

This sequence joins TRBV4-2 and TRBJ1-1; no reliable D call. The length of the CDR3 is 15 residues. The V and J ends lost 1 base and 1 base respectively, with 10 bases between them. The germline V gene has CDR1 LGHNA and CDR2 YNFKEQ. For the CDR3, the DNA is TGTGCCAGCAGCCAAGGGGGTTGGGAGAACACTGAAGCTTTCTTT. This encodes CASSQGGWENTEAFF.